These 20 T cell receptor gamma chains share one sample of origin, sequenced in a study of γδ T cells in repeated Plasmodium falciparum infection. Gammadelta T cells were flow-sorted from PBMC into Vgamma9/Vdelta2+ and Vdelta2-negative populations for bulk analysis. TCRdb reprocessed the multiplex PCR reads through CATT. The sample holds 20,000 to 30,000 gamma-chain clones, roughly 3.1% seen once. The sample consisted of gamma-delta T cells from blood. These TCRs come from a pool of human donors (malaria-infected and uninfected, not separated).

This clone was counted a few times. The TCRdb protein, from a much larger clone, departs from this DNA's translation at residue 4, likely by read error; the protein shown derives from the DNA. The rearrangement joins TRGV9 to TRGJ1 or TRGJ2. TCRdb leaves out the J gene; it was filled in here by matching the DNA to germline. From germline, CDR1 is GITISATS and CDR2 ISYDGTV (reference sequence). The CDR3 has 14 amino acids. CDR3: CALREAVGYYKKLF. For the CDR3, the DNA is TGTGCCTTGCGGGAGGCTGTGGGGTATTATAAGAAACTCTTT.

Turning to this clone: The translation of this DNA and the TCRdb protein of a much larger clone differ at residue 11, probably owing to a read error; the protein shown here is translated from the DNA. V gene TRGV4 combines with J gene TRGJ1 or TRGJ2. The J gene, missing from TCRdb, was assigned here through DNA to germline matching. The CDR3 length is 14 residues. Germline V gene lookup returns CDR1 EGSTGY and CDR2 YDSYTSSV. CDR3 amino acids: CATWDGRVNYMKLF. DNA for the CDR3: TGTGCCACCTGGGATGGGCGGGTGAATTATATGAAACTCTTT.

The table lists this clone with many counts. This could be a read error, since a much larger clone is one nucleotide away. The V gene call is TRGV3, and the J gene call is absent. The CDR3 has 13 amino acids. CDR1 is VTNTFY, CDR2 YDVSTARD, per germline (reference sequence). The CDR3 region has the DNA TGTGCCACCTGGGACAGGCGCGTTTATAAGAAGCTCTTT. Its translation: CATWDRRVYKKLF.

Remarks on this clone: The TCRdb protein, from a much larger clone, departs from this DNA's translation at residue 8, likely by read error; the protein shown derives from the DNA. The chain carries TRGV3 and TRGJ1 or TRGJ2. The J gene was missing in TCRdb and was found by matching the end of the DNA to germline. The germline V gene encodes CDR1 VTNTFY and CDR2 YDVSTARD (reference sequence). The CDR3 runs 14 residues. Losses at the gene ends were 2 bases for V and 4 bases for J; bases not matched to a gene: 8. The CDR3 loop is CATWDNMHYYKKLF. As DNA, the CDR3 is TGTGCCACCTGGGACAATATGCACTATTATAAGAAACTCTTT.

For this clone: The mismatch at residue 6 between this DNA's translation and the TCRdb protein of a much larger clone likely reflects a read error; the protein shown is translated from the DNA. V is TRGV3 and J is TRGJ1 or TRGJ2. TCRdb lists no J gene, so it was determined here by aligning the DNA to germline. The CDR3 is made up of 15 amino acids. V gave up 2 bases and J gave up 3 bases; unmatched junction bases: 10. The germline gives CDR1 VTNTFY, CDR2 YDVSTARD (reference sequence). The CDR3: CATWDIGPPYYKKLF. In nucleotides, the CDR3 is TGTGCCACCTGGGACATAGGCCCCCCTTATTATAAGAAACTCTTT.

By share, this clone ranks as medium-sized. The V and J genes are TRGV4 and TRGJ1 or TRGJ2. CDR3 length: 11 amino acids. Trimming removed 12 bases from V and 2 bases from J; junction bases left unmatched: 7. Germline CDR1 EGSTGY, CDR2 YDSYTSSV. The CDR3 nucleotides are TGTGCCGTCCGTTATTATTATAAGAAACTCTTT. Encoded protein: CAVRYYYKKLF.

This clone was counted at least ten times. A far larger clone is one nucleotide away, so this likely arose from a read error. The sample holds other DNA sequences that translate to the same CDR3. Here the V gene is TRGV2, but the J gene went uncalled. From germline, CDR1 is EGSNGY and CDR2 YDSYNSKV. The CDR3 consists of 18 residues. Written as DNA, the CDR3 is TGTGCCACCTCCCAGATGGCTCTTAAATATACCACTGGTTGGTTCAAGATATTC. Protein: CATSQMALKYTTGWFKIF.

In this sample, this clone turned up many times. TCRdb has a much larger clone's protein, which differs at residue 5 from the translation of this DNA, likely because of a read error; what is shown is the protein translated from the DNA. J is TRGJ1 or TRGJ2 and V is TRGV3. No J gene is reported in TCRdb; it was inferred here by comparing the DNA with germline. Germline V gives CDR1 VTNTFY, CDR2 YDVSTARD (reference sequence). CDR3 length equals 10 residues. The J segment lost 9 bases and the V segment lost 5 bases, leaving 4 bases of the junction unmatched. The CDR3 region is CATWGSKKLF. The CDR3 DNA sequence: TGTGCCACCTGGGGCAGTAAGAAACTCTTT.

CDR3 sequence (DNA): TGTGCCACCTGGGACGGGCGAAGTGAGAAAATCTTT. Its translation: CATWDGRSEKIF. A V gene of TRGV2 was called, but no J gene was assigned. From germline, CDR1 is EGSNGY and CDR2 YDSYNSKV. This CDR3 region has 12 residues.

This clone has ten or more counts. A far larger clone is off by one base, so a read error is likely. Within the sample, other DNA sequences also encode this same CDR3. The chain employs TRGV9 and TRGJ1 or TRGJ2. TCRdb carries no J gene annotation; the J gene was assigned here by matching the DNA with germline. Germline loops: CDR1 GITISATS, CDR2 ISYDGTV (reference sequence). The length of the CDR3 is 13 residues. The CDR3 nucleotides read TGTGCCCTGTGGGAGGCGCCCCTTTATAAGAAACTCTTT. Its protein is CALWEAPLYKKLF.

This clone was recorded many times. One end of the junction is discordant with germline, which a read error may explain. The rearrangement joins TRGV9 to TRGJP1. The CDR3 spans 15 residues. Germline lookup yields CDR1 GITISATS and CDR2 ISYDGTV (reference sequence). CDR3 DNA: TGTGCCTCGTGGGAGTTTGATACCACTGGTTGGTTCAAGATATTT. As protein: CASWEFDTTGWFKIF.

This clone was found many times. This could be a read error, since a much larger clone is one nucleotide away. This sample also contains other DNA sequences that code for the same CDR3. This chain joins TRGV2 and TRGJ1 or TRGJ2. Germline V gene lookup returns CDR1 EGSNGY and CDR2 YDSYNSKV. The V segment lost 0 bases and the J segment 7 bases; nucleotides outside the gene matches: 6. This CDR3 region has 13 residues. In DNA, the CDR3 is TGTGCCACCTGGGACGGGCACGACTATAAGAAACTCTTT. Protein: CATWDGHDYKKLF.

This clone was counted ten times or more. The mismatch at residue 3 between this DNA's translation and the TCRdb protein of a much larger clone likely reflects a read error; the protein shown is translated from the DNA. This chain joins TRGV9 and TRGJ1 or TRGJ2. This CDR3 is built from 15 residues. Germline V CDR1 and CDR2: GITISATS, ISYDGTV (reference sequence). The CDR3 bases are TGTGCCTCGTGGGAGGCGTACCGAAATTATTATAAGAAACTCTTT. It specifies CASWEAYRNYYKKLF.

The sample holds many counts of this clone. This DNA's translation differs at residue 11 from TCRdb's protein, which comes from a much larger clone; a read error is likely, and the protein shown is translated from the DNA. The chain links TRGV2 to TRGJP1. The CDR3 contains 14 residues. Germline V gene lookup returns CDR1 EGSNGY and CDR2 YDSYNSKV. The CDR3 loop is CATWEKPTGWLKIF. In nucleotides, the CDR3 is TGTGCCACCTGGGAAAAGCCCACTGGTTGGCTCAAGATATTT.

At least ten counts were recorded for this clone. V and J are TRGV5 and TRGJ1 or TRGJ2. The J gene, missing from TCRdb, was assigned here through DNA to germline matching. Trimming took 0 bases from V and 7 from J; bases not matched to a gene: 9. Germline loops: CDR1 VINAFY, CDR2 YDVSNSKD. CDR3 length: 14 residues. The chain's CDR3 is CATWDRPHRYKKLF. DNA for the CDR3: TGTGCCACCTGGGACAGGCCTCATCGATATAAGAAACTCTTT.

This clone was counted many times. The chain couples TRGV9 to TRGJ1 or TRGJ2. Germline V gives CDR1 GITISATS, CDR2 ISYDGTV (reference sequence). V trimming: 0 bases; J trimming: 9 bases; junction bases outside the gene matches: 8. The CDR3 sequence is 13 residues long. In DNA, the CDR3 is TGTGCCTTGTGGGAGGTGCAAGAATCTAAGAAACTCTTT. Protein product: CALWEVQESKKLF.

This clone was detected many times. Translating this DNA gives a protein that differs at residue 8 from the TCRdb one, which belongs to a much larger clone; a read error is likely, and the protein shown is this translation. The chain uses TRGV9 and TRGJ1 or TRGJ2. The CDR3 runs 11 residues. CDR1 and CDR2 (germline): GITISATS, ISYDGTV (reference sequence). The CDR3 DNA sequence: TGTGCCTTGTGGGAACCTTATAGGAAACTCTTT. Protein: CALWEPYRKLF.

Many counts were recorded for this clone. The amino acid sequence in TCRdb belongs to a much larger clone and departs from this DNA's translation at residue 4, likely a sequencing read error; the sequence shown is translated from the DNA. The rearrangement joins TRGV4 to TRGJ1 or TRGJ2. The J gene was missing in TCRdb and was found by matching the end of the DNA to germline. CDR1 EGSTGY and CDR2 YDSYTSSV come from the germline V gene. The CDR3 has 12 amino acids. CDR3 sequence: CATRDGLYKKLF. CDR3 coding DNA: TGTGCCACCCGGGATGGGCTATATAAGAAACTCTTT.

Notes on this clone: TCRdb attributes to this sequence the protein of a much larger clone, which differs from the DNA translation at residue 7; a read error is likely, and the protein displayed is translated from the DNA. J is TRGJP and V is TRGV9. TCRdb is silent on the J gene; assignment here came from matching the DNA to germline. The CDR3 is 17 amino acids. The trim removed 3 bases at V and 6 bases at J, leaving 8 bases unmatched. CDR1 and CDR2 (germline): GITISATS, ISYDGTV (reference sequence). CDR3 in DNA: TGTGCCTTGTGGGAGACCGCCCCAGAGTTGGGCAAAAAAATCAAGGTATTT. Protein product: CALWETAPELGKKIKVF.

With respect to this clone: The TCRdb protein comes from a much larger clone and disagrees with this DNA's translation at residue 4, likely due to a read error; the protein given here is derived from the DNA. The chain is built from TRGV9 and TRGJ1 or TRGJ2. TCRdb carries no J gene annotation; the J gene was assigned here by matching the DNA with germline. The germline gives CDR1 GITISATS, CDR2 ISYDGTV (reference sequence). The CDR3 is made up of 13 amino acids. The CDR3 DNA is TGTGCCTTGCGGGAGGTGCTGTTTTATAAGAAACTCTTT. Its protein is CALREVLFYKKLF.